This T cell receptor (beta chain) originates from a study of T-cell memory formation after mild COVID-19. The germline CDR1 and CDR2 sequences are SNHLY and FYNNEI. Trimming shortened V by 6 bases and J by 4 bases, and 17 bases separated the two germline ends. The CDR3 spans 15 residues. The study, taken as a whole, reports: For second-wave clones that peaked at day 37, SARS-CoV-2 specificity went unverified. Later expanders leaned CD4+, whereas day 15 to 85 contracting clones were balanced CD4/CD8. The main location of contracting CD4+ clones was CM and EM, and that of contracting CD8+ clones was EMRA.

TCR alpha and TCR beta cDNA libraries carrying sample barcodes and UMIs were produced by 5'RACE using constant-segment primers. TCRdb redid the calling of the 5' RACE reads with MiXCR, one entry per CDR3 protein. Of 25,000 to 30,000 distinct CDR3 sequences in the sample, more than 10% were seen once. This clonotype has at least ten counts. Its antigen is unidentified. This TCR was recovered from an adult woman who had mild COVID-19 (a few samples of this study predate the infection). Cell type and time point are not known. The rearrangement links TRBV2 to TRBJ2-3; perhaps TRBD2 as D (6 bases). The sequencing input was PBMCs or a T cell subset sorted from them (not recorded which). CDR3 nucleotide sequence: TGTGCCAGCAGACGTGGCGGGACCGGGCCAGATACGCAGTATTTT. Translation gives CASRRGGTGPDTQYF.